This section outlines one T cell receptor (beta chain) sequence together with its context. This clonotype came up a few times. What antigen it recognizes has not been identified. There are no base qualities to consult, and no much larger clone falls within one base. The sample comes from a study of T cell repertoires in cytomegalovirus infection (dated by TCRdb to the late 2010s). Turning to the overall study: The peptide stimulations were aimed at well-studied HLA-B-restricted epitopes as well as recently identified HLA-C-restricted CMV epitopes, whose presentation resists viral immunomodulation. Donor HLA type was relevant to the analysis, as public TCR beta signatures indicated carriage of CMV infection together with the matching HLA type. Broader findings and caveats from the paper: Cumulative frequency of public TCR beta family members discriminated carriers of CMV infection plus the relevant HLA type in this cohort and an independent roughly 340-donor cohort. The ex vivo response was dominated by HLA-C-restricted CMV-specific TCR beta clonotypes, which also provided the single most frequent clonotype in two of eight donors.

TCRdb records Illumina HiSeq 1500 as the sequencer. Using fastp trimming at Q25 and MiXCR clonotype assembly, TCRdb reanalyzed the public sequencing data and kept in-frame beta chains. One record per CDR3 amino acid sequence lists the most common genes and DNA. The sample table records roughly 310,000 distinct CDR3 sequences; 25% to 30% of these occur just once. The ten largest clones capture 15% to 20% of the sample. V loses 8 bases, J loses 3 bases, and the germline ends lie 19 bases apart. The germline V gene gives CDR1 as SNHLY and CDR2 as FYNNEI. Counted from cysteine to phenylalanine, this CDR3 has 15 amino acids. Only the CDR3 region is kept as DNA, spanning 45 bases read in frame from base 1. Explained via the paper, the treatment or condition label denotes: in vitro stimulation with specific CMV peptide epitopes to enrich CMV-specific T cells.

The receptor was isolated from a human donor in good health (CMV status not recorded). Some clones in this sample may be carry-over from other donors' samples. The specimen comprised cultured PBMCs, sampled from culture after CMV antigen stimulation. The chain uses TRBV2 and TRBJ1-2, with no reliable assignment of the D segment. The DNA reads TGTGCCAGCTCAAGTTCGTCCCGCCTGGACTATGGCTACACCTTC. Its protein product is CASSSSSRLDYGYTF.